Listed here are 2 T cell receptor beta chains from one sample, sequenced in a study of Ad26.COV2.S vaccination and SARS-CoV-2 variants. TCRdb's copy holds only in-frame clones and misses some; the assay was immunoSEQ multiplex PCR. The table has roughly 300,000 clones, around 90% seen once. Treatment: 15 to 20 received Ad26.COV2.S at low or high dose, single or two shots; roughly 5 received placebo; per-sample allocation not given. Collection of samples fell on day 63 after the first vaccine or placebo injection. The source material was peripheral blood, sampled in a trial of Ad26.COV2.S vaccine versus placebo. These receptors all stem from a person between 18 and 59 years old who received the Ad26.COV2.S COVID-19 vaccine or a placebo.

The rearrangement uses TRBV4-1 and TRBJ1-6, with TRBD1 identical over 7 bases. The ends lost 1 base at V and 6 bases at J; junction bases unmatched: 3. Germline V gene data show CDR1 as MGHRA and CDR2 as YSYEKL. The CDR3 runs 15 residues. The CDR3 nucleotides are TGCGCCAGCAGCCAAGGTCGGGACAGTAATTCACCCCTCCACTTT. As protein: CASSQGRDSNSPLHF.

The chain uses TRBV7-6 and TRBJ1-1, with TRBD1 matching 7 bases. The CDR3 runs to 13 residues. With V trimmed by 1 base and J by 4 bases, 0 bases remained unmatched. Germline CDR1 is SGHVS and CDR2 is FNYEAQ. The CDR3 spells CASSLGQGTEAFF. The CDR3 region has the DNA TGTGCCAGCAGCTTAGGACAGGGCACTGAAGCTTTCTTT.